This T cell receptor (beta chain) emerged from a study of CD8+CD57+ T cells in acquired aplastic anemia. Trimming took 1 base from V and 2 from J, leaving 9 bases between them. Germline V lookup: CDR1 LNHNV, CDR2 YYDKDF (reference sequence). This CDR3 region has 15 residues. The use of genomic DNA as template underpinned the TCR beta VDJ and CDR3 profiling. TCRdb itself ran the reads through MiXCR, one entry per CDR3 protein. The sample shows about 150,000 distinct CDR3 sequences, roughly 40% of them seen only once. The specimen sequenced was sorted CD4+, CD8+, or CD8+CD57+ T cells (not recorded which) from PBMCs. The V gene is TRBV15, the J gene TRBJ2-1, with a possible D match to TRBD2 (6 bases). This TCR was recovered from a human donor in good health, serving as a control. CDR3 protein: CATSRASGAYNEQFF. The DNA of the CDR3 is TGTGCCACCAGCAGAGCTTCGGGGGCCTACAATGAGCAGTTCTTC.